This is a list of T cell receptor beta chains from one sample in a study of blood T cell repertoires in COVID-19. The table came from immunoSEQ multiplex PCR; TCRdb's copy has only in-frame clones and leaves some out. The sample yields approximately 270,000 clones, approximately 83% seen once. The sequenced material came from peripheral blood. The receptors were gathered from a woman aged 65 to 85 with acute or convalescent COVID-19. Both conserved end residues are part of each CDR3. The D gene is left open where the match is weak. Not every row has a clone size; where given, it reads once, few, many or a size class.

v_gene,j_gene,d_gene,abundance,CDR3aa,CDR3nt
TRBV19,TRBJ2-1,-,-,CASRRGWEGGNEQFF,TGTGCCTCTAGAAGGGGTTGGGAAGGTGGCAATGAGCAGTTCTTC
TRBV11-3,TRBJ2-1,-,many,CASSPSTDYNEQFF,TGTGCCAGCAGCCCTAGCACAGACTACAATGAGCAGTTCTTC
TRBV5-4,TRBJ1-4,-,-,CASSHPGKSEKLFF,TGTGCCAGCAGCCATCCCGGTAAATCCGAAAAACTGTTTTTT
TRBV9,TRBJ2-5,TRBD1,-,CASSGGQGSETQYF,TGTGCCAGCAGCGGAGGACAGGGATCAGAGACCCAGTACTTC
TRBV6-5,TRBJ1-2,TRBD1,-,CASSYSDTGGGYTF,TGTGCCAGCAGTTACTCGGACACAGGGGGAGGCTACACCTTC
TRBV2,TRBJ2-6,TRBD1,-,CACPRLRQGTSGANVLTF,TGTGCCTGCCCCAGGTTGAGACAGGGAACCTCTGGGGCCAACGTCCTGACTTTC
TRBV19,TRBJ1-5,-,-,CASSISGLEPQHF,TGTGCCAGTAGTATATCGGGACTAGAGCCCCAGCATTTT
TRBV10-3,TRBJ2-1,-,-,CAISASNEQFF,TGTGCCATCAGTGCCTCGAATGAGCAGTTCTTC
TRBV2,TRBJ1-2,-,-,CASSDSINYGYTF,TGTGCCAGCTCTGACAGCATTAACTATGGCTACACCTTC
TRBV2,TRBJ1-5,-,few,CASSAYSNQPQHF,TGTGCCAGCAGTGCGTATAGCAATCAGCCCCAGCATTTT
TRBV3-1/TRBV3-2,TRBJ2-3,-,once,CASSLQGTDTQYF,TGTGCCAGCAGCCTACAGGGAACAGATACGCAGTATTTT
TRBV4-1,TRBJ1-5,-,once,CASSPGIIRQPNQPQHF,TGCGCCAGCAGCCCAGGAATTATAAGACAGCCAAATCAGCCCCAGCATTTT
TRBV6-5,TRBJ1-2,TRBD1,-,CATRQGAGGYTF,TGTGCCACACGCCAGGGGGCGGGAGGCTACACCTTC
TRBV5-4,TRBJ2-3,TRBD1,-,CASSPTGTGTDTQYF,TGTGCCAGCAGCCCTACCGGGACAGGCACAGATACGCAGTATTTT
TRBV10-1,TRBJ1-2,-,once,CASSERGYGYTF,TGCGCCAGCAGTGAGAGAGGGTATGGCTACACCTTC
TRBV2,TRBJ2-3,-,-,CAGGTEDGDTQYF,TGTGCCGGAGGGACGGAGGATGGAGATACGCAGTATTTT